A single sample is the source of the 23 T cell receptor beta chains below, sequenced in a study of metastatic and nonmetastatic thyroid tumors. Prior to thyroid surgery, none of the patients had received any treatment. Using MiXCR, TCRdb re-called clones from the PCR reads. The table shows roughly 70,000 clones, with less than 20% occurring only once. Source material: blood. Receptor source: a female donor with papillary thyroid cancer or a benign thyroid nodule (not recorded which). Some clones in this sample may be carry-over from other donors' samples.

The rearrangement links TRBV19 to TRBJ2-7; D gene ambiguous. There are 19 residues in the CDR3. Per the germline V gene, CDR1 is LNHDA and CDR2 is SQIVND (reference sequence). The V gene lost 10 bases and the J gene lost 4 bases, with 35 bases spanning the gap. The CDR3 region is CANPLCRTRKRPEEYEQYF. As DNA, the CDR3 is TGTGCCAACCCACTCTGCCGAACCCGAAAGAGGCCCGAGGAGTACGAGCAGTACTTC. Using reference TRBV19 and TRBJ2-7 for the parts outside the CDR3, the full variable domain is DGGITQSPKYLFRKEGQNVTLSCEQNLNHDAMYWYRQDPGQGLRLIYYSQIVNDFQKGDIAEGYSVSREKKESFPLTVTSAQKNPTAFYLCANPLCRTRKRPEEYEQYFGPGTRLTVT.

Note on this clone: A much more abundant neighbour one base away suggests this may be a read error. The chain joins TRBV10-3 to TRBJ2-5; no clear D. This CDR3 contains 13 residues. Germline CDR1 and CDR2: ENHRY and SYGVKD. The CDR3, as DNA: TGTGCCATCAATGAGTCATCCCAAGAGACCCAGTACTTC. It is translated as CAINESSQETQYF.

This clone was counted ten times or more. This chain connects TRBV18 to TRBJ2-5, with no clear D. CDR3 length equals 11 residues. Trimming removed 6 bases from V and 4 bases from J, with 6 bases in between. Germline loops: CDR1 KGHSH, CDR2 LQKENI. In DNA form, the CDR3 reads TGTGCCAGCTCGTCCCGAGAGACCCAGTACTTC. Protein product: CASSSRETQYF.

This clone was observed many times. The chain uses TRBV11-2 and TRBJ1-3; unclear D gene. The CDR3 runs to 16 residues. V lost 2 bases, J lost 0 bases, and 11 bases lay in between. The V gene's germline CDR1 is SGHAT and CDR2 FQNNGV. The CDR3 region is CASSLNGATSGNTIYF. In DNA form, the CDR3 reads TGTGCCAGCAGCTTAAATGGAGCAACCTCTGGAAACACCATATATTTT.

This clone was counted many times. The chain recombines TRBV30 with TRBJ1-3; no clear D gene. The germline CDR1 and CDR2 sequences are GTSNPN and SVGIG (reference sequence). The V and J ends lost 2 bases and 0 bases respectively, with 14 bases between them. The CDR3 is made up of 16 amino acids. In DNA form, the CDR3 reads TGTGCCTGGAGTCCGCCTTATACCCCCTCTGGAAACACCATATATTTT. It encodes CAWSPPYTPSGNTIYF.

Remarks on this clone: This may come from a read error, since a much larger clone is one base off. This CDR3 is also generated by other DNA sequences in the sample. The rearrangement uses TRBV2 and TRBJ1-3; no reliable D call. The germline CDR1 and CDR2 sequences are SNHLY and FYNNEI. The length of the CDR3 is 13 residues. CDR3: CASSPNSGNTIYF. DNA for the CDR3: TGCGCCAGCAGTCCTAACTCTGGAAACACCATATATTTT.

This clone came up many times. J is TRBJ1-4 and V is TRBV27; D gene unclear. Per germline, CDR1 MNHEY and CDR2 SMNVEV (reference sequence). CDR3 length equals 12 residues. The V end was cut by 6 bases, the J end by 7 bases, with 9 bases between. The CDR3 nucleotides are TGTGCCAGCAGACACCCCGGTGAAAAACTGTTTTTT. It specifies CASRHPGEKLFF. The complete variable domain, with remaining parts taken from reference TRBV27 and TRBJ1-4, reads EAQVTQNPRYLITVTGKKLTVTCSQNMNHEYMSWYRQDPGLGLRQIYYSMNVEVTDKGDVPEGYKVSRKEKRNFPLILESPSPNQTSLYFCASRHPGEKLFFGSGTQLSVL.

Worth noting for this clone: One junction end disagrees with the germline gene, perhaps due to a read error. The CDR3 here is CASSQDPRVGFVNEQFF. As DNA, the CDR3 is TGCGCCAGCAGTCAAGATCCCCGCGTGGGATTTGTGAATGAGCAGTTCTTC. V usage is TRBV4-1 and J usage is TRBJ2-1; D gene uncertain. The germline gives CDR1 MGHRA, CDR2 YSYEKL. CDR3 size: 17 residues.

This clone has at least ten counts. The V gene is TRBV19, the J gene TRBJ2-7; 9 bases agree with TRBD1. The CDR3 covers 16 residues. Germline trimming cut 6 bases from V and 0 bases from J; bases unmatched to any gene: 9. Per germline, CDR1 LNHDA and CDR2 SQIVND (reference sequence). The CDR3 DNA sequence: TGTGCCAGTAGCCTTTTCGGGACAGGGAGCTCCTACGAGCAGTACTTC. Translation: CASSLFGTGSSYEQYF.

The CDR3 region is CASSQEIFGRYQETQYF. In nucleotides, the CDR3 is TGCGCCAGCAGCCAAGAGATTTTCGGCAGATACCAAGAGACCCAGTACTTC. V gene TRBV4-1 combines with J gene TRBJ2-5; D unclear. V was cut by 0 bases and J by 0 bases, with 14 bases left in between. This CDR3 comprises 17 residues. Germline values: CDR1 MGHRA, CDR2 YSYEKL.

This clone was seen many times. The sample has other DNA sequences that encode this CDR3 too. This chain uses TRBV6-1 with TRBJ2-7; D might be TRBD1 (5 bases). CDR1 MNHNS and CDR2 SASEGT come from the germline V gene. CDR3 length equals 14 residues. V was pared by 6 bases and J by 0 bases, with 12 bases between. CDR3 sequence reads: CASSLQESSYEQYF. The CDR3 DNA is TGTGCCAGCAGCCTACAGGAGAGCTCCTACGAGCAGTACTTC.

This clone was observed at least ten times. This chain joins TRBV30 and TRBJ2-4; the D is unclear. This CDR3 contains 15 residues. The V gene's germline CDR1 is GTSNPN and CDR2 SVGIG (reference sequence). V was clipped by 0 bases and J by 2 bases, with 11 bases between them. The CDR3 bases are TGTGCCTGGAGTGTACCTAGTGGAACCAAAAACATTCAGTACTTC. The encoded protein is CAWSVPSGTKNIQYF.

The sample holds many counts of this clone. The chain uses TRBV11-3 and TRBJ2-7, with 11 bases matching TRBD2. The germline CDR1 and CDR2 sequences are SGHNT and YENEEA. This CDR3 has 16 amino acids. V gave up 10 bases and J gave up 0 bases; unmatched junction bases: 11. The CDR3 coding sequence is TGTGCCACCCAGGGTAGCGGGAGGGATAGCTCCTACGAGCAGTACTTC. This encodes CATQGSGRDSSYEQYF.

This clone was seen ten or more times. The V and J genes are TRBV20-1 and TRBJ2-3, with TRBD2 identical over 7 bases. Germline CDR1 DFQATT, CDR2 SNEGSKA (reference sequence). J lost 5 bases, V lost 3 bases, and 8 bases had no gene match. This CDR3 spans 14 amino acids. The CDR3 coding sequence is TGCAGTGCTAGTTACCGACTAGCCCAAGATACGCAGTATTTT. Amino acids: CSASYRLAQDTQYF.

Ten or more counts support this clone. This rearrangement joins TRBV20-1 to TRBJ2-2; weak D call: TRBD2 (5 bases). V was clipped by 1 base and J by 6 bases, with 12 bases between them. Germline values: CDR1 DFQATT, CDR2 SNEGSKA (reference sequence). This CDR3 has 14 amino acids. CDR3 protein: CSARGLRAAGELFF. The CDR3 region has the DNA TGCAGTGCTAGAGGATTGCGGGCCGCCGGGGAGCTGTTTTTT.

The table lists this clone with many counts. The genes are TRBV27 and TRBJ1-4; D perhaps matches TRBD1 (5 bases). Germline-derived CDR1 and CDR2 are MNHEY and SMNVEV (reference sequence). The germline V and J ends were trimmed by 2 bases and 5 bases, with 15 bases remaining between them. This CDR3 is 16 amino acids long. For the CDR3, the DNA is TGTGCCAGCAGTTTAGTCGGGGCCCTAGGGAATGAAAAACTGTTTTTT. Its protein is CASSLVGALGNEKLFF.

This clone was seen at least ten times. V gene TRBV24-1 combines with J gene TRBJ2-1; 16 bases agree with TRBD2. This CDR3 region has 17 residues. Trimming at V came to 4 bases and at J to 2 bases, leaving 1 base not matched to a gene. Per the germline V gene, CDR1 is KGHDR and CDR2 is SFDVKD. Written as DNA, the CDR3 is TGTGCCACCAGTGAGGGACTAGCGGGAGGGACCTACAATGAGCAGTTCTTC. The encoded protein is CATSEGLAGGTYNEQFF.

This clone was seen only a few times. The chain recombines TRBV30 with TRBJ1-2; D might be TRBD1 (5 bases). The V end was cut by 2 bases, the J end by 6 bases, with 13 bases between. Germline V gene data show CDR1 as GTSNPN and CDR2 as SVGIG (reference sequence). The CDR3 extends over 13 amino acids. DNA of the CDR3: TGTGCCTGGAGTATGGTGGGGGGTCATGGCTACACCTTC. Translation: CAWSMVGGHGYTF.

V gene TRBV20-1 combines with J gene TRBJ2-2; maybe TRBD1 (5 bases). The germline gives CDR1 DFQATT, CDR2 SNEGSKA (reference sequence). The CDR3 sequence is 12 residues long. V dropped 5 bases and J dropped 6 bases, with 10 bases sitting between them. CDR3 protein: CSAPQGSGELFF. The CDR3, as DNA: TGCAGTGCTCCGCAGGGTTCCGGGGAGCTGTTTTTT.

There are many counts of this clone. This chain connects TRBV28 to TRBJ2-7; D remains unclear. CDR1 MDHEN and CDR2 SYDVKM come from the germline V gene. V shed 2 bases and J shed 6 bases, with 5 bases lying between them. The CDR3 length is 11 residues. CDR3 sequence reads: CASSLTSEQYF. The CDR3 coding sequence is TGTGCCAGCAGTTTAACCTCCGAGCAGTACTTC.

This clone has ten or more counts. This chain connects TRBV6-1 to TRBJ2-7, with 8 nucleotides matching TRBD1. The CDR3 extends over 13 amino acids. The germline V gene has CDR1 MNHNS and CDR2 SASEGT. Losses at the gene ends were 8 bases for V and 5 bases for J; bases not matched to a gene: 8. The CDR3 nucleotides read TGTGCCAGCTCTGACAGGGGTGCGGACGAGCAGTACTTC. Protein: CASSDRGADEQYF.

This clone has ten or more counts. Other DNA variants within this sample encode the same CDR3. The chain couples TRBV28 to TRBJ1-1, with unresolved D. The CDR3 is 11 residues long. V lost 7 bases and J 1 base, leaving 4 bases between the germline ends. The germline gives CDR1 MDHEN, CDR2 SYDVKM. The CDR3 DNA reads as TGTGCCAGCACTACGAACACTGAAGCTTTCTTT. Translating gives CASTTNTEAFF.

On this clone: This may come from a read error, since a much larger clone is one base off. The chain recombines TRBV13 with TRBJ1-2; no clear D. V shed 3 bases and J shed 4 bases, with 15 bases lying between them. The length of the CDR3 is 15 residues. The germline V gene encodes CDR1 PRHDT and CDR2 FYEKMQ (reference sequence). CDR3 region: CASSLGCHSSYGYTF. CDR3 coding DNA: TGTGCCAGCAGCTTGGGTTGCCACAGCTCCTATGGCTACACCTTC. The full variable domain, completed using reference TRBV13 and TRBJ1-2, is AAGVIQSPRHLIKEKRETATLKCYPIPRHDTVYWYQQGPGQDPQFLISFYEKMQSDKGSIPDRFSAQQFSDYHSELNMSSLELGDSALYFCASSLGCHSSYGYTFGSGTRLTVV.